The 10 T cell receptor beta chains reported below all come from one sample, sequenced in a study of blood T cell repertoires in COVID-19. The repertoire was sequenced with immunoSEQ multiplex PCR; TCRdb's copy has only in-frame clones and lacks some. The data hold 200,000 or so clones, with around 85% observed a single time. The specimen was peripheral blood. The receptor set was obtained from a human donor with active or convalescent COVID-19. The donor label of this sample is uncertain.

The chain employs TRBV5-1 and TRBJ2-1, with 14 positions matching TRBD2. The germline V gene encodes CDR1 SGHRS and CDR2 YFSETQ. The CDR3 covers 17 residues. J was trimmed by 6 bases and V by 7 bases; bases with no gene match: 12. CDR3 sequence reads: CASVTGTSGSLSNEQFF. For the CDR3, the DNA is TGCGCCAGCGTCACCGGGACTAGCGGGAGCTTAAGCAATGAGCAGTTCTTC.

V usage is TRBV20-1 and J usage is TRBJ1-2; D ambiguous. The CDR3 is 10 amino acids. Germline lookup yields CDR1 DFQATT and CDR2 SNEGSKA (reference sequence). The V and J ends lost 6 bases and 8 bases respectively, with 10 bases between them. The CDR3 is CSATTRGYTF. The CDR3 bases are TGCAGTGCCACTACCCGGGGCTACACCTTC.

The chain employs TRBV3-1 (or the pseudogene TRBV3-2) and TRBJ2-5; D is perhaps TRBD1 (5 bases). The germline gives CDR1 LGHDT, CDR2 YNNKEL (reference sequence). The CDR3 sequence is 13 residues long. V lost 4 bases, J lost 1 base, and 7 bases lay in between. The CDR3 DNA is TGTGCCAGCAGCCGACAGTTCCAAGAGACCCAGTACTTC. Translation gives CASSRQFQETQYF.

This chain connects TRBV28 to TRBJ1-4; 7 nucleotides align to TRBD1. The CDR3 has 13 residues. V shed 8 bases and J 5 bases; nucleotides not matched to a gene: 5. Germline V gives CDR1 MDHEN, CDR2 SYDVKM. The CDR3 nucleotides are TGTGCCAGCCTGCGGACAGGAAATGAAAAACTGTTTTTT. This codes for CASLRTGNEKLFF.

This sequence joins TRBV19 and TRBJ2-1; D is undetermined. V lost 2 bases to trimming and J lost 6 bases, with 5 bases between them. Germline assignment: CDR1 LNHDA and CDR2 SQIVND (reference sequence). The CDR3 has 12 amino acids. CDR3 sequence (DNA): TGTGCCAGTAGTATACGAGCCAATGAGCAGTTCTTC. This sequence encodes CASSIRANEQFF.

The chain uses TRBV5-1 and TRBJ2-1; D possibly corresponds to TRBD1 (7 bases). V shed 5 bases and J shed 6 bases, with 12 bases lying between them. The CDR3 totals 13 residues. Germline V gene data show CDR1 as SGHRS and CDR2 as YFSETQ. CDR3 nucleotide sequence: TGCGCCAGCAGACCTCAGGGGGGCAATGAGCAGTTCTTC. Its translation: CASRPQGGNEQFF. Using reference TRBV5-1 and TRBJ2-1 for the parts outside the CDR3, the full variable domain is KAGVTQTPRYLIKTRGQQVTLSCSPISGHRSVSWYQQTPGQGLQFLFEYFSETQRNKGNFPGRFSGRQFSNSRSEMNVSTLELGDSALYLCASRPQGGNEQFFGPGTRLTVL.

The chain recombines TRBV6-1 with TRBJ2-2; TRBD2 matches 9 bases. In germline, CDR1 is MNHNS, CDR2 SASEGT. The CDR3 is made up of 16 amino acids. Losses at the gene ends were 1 base for V and 6 bases for J; bases not matched to a gene: 6. The CDR3 region has the DNA TGTGCCAGCAGTGAAGGGCTAGCGGGAAATGCCGGGGAGCTGTTTTTT. Protein sequence: CASSEGLAGNAGELFF.

As concerns this clone: Germline and junction disagree at one end, which may indicate a read error. The rearrangement links TRBV7-7 to TRBJ2-2, with D perhaps matching TRBD1 (6 bases). Per the germline V gene, CDR1 is SSHAT and CDR2 is FNYEAQ (reference sequence). The CDR3 totals 16 residues. CDR3 in DNA: TGTGCTAGCACCCTCGGGCAGGGGACGGGCACCGGGGAGCTGTTTTTT. It yields the protein CASTLGQGTGTGELFF.

This clone was observed a single time. The chain uses TRBV2 and TRBJ2-3; D gene uncertain. V was pared by 7 bases and J by 5 bases, with 10 bases between. In germline, CDR1 is SNHLY, CDR2 FYNNEI. The CDR3 is 12 amino acids. CDR3 region: CASKSGGDTQYF. The CDR3 DNA sequence: TGTGCCAGCAAATCTGGCGGAGATACGCAGTATTTT.

The rearrangement joins TRBV5-1 to TRBJ1-1, with D possibly TRBD1 on 6 matching bases. This CDR3 contains 15 residues. The germline CDR1 and CDR2 sequences are SGHRS and YFSETQ. V gave up 4 bases and J gave up 5 bases, with 18 bases separating them. The CDR3 nucleotides read TGCGCCAGCAGCCCCGGACAGACCTGGGGAACTGAAGCTTTCTTT. Its translation is CASSPGQTWGTEAFF.